The T cell receptor beta chain under discussion was sequenced for a study of CD8+ T cells in alopecia areata. Germline trimming cut 2 bases from V and 0 bases from J; bases unmatched to any gene: 3. Germline CDR1 and CDR2: LGHNA and YSYQKL. This CDR3 is 16 amino acids long. Whole-study findings and limits: Lesional scalp exceeded normal scalp in clonality, especially in alopecia totalis/universalis.

Sequencing used cDNA as its template, made by extracting RNA and reverse transcribing it. Using immunoSEQ multiplex PCR, the repertoire was profiled, and TCRdb retains in-frame clones only, with some absent. This set yields under 350,000 clones and no singletons; the top ten hold 0.9% to 1.5%. Markers including CD4, CD8alpha, NKG2D and NKG2ACE guided sorting of pooled cutaneous lymph node cells. This clone occurred a few times. Its antigen is not known. Gene names follow the mouse nomenclature. The read falls 4 residues short of the CDR3 end, and the missing part is taken from the germline J gene. This rearrangement joins TRBV2 to TRBJ1-2, with TRBD1 matching 10 bases. The receptor comes from a C3H/HeJ mouse with alopecia areata. This mouse strain has H2-k as its MHC haplotype. Sequencing was performed on CD4+ T cells sorted from a lymph node. This CDR3 reads CASSQPGQGTNSDYTF. CDR3 DNA (partial): TGTGCCAGCAGCCAACCGGGACAGGGGACAAACTCC.